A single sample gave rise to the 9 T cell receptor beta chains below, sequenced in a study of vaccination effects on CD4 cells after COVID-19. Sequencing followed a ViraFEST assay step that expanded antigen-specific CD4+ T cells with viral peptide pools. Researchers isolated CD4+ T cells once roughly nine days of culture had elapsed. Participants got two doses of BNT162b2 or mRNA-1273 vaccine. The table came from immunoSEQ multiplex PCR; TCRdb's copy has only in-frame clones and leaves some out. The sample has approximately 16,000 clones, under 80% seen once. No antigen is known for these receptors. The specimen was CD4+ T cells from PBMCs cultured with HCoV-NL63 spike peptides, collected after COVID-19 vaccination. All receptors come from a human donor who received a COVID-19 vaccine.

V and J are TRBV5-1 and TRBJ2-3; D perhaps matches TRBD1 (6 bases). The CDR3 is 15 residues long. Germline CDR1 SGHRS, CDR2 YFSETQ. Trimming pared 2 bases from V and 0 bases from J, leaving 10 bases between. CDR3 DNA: TGCGCCAGCAGCTTAGGACAGACTAGCACAGATACGCAGTATTTT. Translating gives CASSLGQTSTDTQYF.

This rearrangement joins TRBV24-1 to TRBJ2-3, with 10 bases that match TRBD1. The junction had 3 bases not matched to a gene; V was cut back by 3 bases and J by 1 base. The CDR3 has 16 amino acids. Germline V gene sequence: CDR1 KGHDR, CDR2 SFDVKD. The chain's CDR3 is CATSDAGTGGTDTQYF. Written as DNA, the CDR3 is TGTGCCACCAGTGATGCCGGGACAGGGGGCACAGATACGCAGTATTTT.

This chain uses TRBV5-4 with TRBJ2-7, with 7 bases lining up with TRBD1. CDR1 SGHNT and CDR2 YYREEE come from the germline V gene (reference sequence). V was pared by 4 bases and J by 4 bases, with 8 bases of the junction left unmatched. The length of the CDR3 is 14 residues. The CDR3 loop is CASSPDFRGYEQYF. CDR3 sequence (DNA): TGTGCCAGCAGCCCGGACTTCAGGGGGTACGAGCAGTACTTC.

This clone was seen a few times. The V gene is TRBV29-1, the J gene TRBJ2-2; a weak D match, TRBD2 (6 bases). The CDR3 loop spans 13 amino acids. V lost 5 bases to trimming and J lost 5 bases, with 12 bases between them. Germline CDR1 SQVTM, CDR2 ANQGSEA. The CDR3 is CSVPGTGTGELFF. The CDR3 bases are TGCAGCGTTCCCGGGACTGGGACCGGGGAGCTGTTTTTT.

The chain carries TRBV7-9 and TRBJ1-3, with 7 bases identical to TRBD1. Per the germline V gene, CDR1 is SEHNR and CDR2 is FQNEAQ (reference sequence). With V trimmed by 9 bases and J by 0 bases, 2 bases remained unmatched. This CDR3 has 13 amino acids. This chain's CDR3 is CARGQNSGNTIYF. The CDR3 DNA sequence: TGTGCCAGGGGACAGAACTCTGGAAACACCATATATTTT. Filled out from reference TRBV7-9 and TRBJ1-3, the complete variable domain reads DTGVSQNPRHKITKRGQNVTFRCDPISEHNRLYWYRQTLGQGPEFLTYFQNEAQLEKSRLLSDRFSAERPKGSFSTLEIQRTEQGDSAMYLCARGQNSGNTIYFGEGSWLTVV.

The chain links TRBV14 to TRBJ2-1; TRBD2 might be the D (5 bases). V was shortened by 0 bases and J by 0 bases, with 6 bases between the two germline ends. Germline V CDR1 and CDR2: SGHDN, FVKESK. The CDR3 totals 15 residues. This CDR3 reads CASSQEGSSYNEQFF. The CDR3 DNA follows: TGTGCCAGCAGCCAAGAAGGGAGCTCCTACAATGAGCAGTTCTTC.

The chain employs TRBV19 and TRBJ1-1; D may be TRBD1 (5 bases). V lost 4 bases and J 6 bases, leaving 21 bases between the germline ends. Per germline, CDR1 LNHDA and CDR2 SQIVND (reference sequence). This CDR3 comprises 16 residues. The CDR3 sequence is CASSTRITGATPEAFF. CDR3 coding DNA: TGTGCCAGTAGTACCCGAATTACTGGGGCTACGCCTGAAGCTTTCTTT.

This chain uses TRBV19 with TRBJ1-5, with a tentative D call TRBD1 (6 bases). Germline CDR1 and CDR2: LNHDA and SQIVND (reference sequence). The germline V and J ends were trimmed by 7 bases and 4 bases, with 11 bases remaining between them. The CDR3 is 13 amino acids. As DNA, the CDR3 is TGTGCCAGTACCGACAGGACTAATCAGCCCCAGCATTTT. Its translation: CASTDRTNQPQHF.

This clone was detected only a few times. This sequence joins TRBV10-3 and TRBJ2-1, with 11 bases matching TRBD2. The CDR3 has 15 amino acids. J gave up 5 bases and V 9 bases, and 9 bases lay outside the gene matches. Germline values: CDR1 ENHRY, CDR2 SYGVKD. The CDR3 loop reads CAIRIAGGPNNEQFF. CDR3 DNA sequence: TGTGCCATAAGAATAGCGGGAGGGCCTAACAATGAGCAGTTCTTC.